These T cell receptor beta chains were read from a single sample in a study of tumor-infiltrating lymphocytes in primary liver carcinoma. TCRdb reprocessed the multiplex PCR reads with MiXCR, giving one entry per CDR3 protein. The top ten clones hold roughly a quarter of a sample with roughly 49,000 distinct CDR3 sequences, around 77% of them seen once. The sequenced material came from liver tumor tissue from sampling region 5. The source is a man aged 40-50 years with primary liver carcinoma and hepatitis B virus infection. The CDR3 runs from the conserved cysteine through the conserved F or W. Fields, in order: D gene, V gene, clone size, J gene, CDR3 protein, CDR3 DNA. D genes are given only for firm matches. Some rows have no size entry. The others give once, few or many, or a class for an expanded clone.

.	TRBV6-6	once	TRBJ2-3	CASSAPGRRGSWDTQYF	TGTGCCAGCAGTGCTCCGGGCCGACGAGGCTCGTGGGATACGCAGTACTTT
.	TRBV11-2	.	TRBJ2-1	CVSSQTTGTGEQFF	TGTGTCAGCAGCCAGACTACCGGGACGGGTGAGCAGTTCTTC
TRBD1	TRBV30	many	TRBJ1-6	CALRTGEVSYNSPLHF	TGTGCCTTACGGACAGGTGAAGTCTCCTATAATTCACCCCTCCACTTT
.	TRBV12-5	.	TRBJ2-7	CASGGTSSYEQYF	TGTGCCAGTGGGGGGACCAGTTCCTACGAGCAGTATTTC
.	TRBV10-1	.	TRBJ2-2	CASSNGTDTGELLF	TGCGCCAGCTCCAACGGCACAGACACTGGGGAGCTGCTTTTT
.	TRBV29-1	large	TRBJ2-7	CSVEDPGGSSYEQYF	TGCAGCGTTGAAGATCCAGGAGGGAGCTCCTACGAGCAGTACTTC
.	TRBV14	once	TRBJ2-3	CASSQDSGLNTDTQYF	TGTGCCAGCAGCCAAGATTCAGGACTCAACACAGATACGCAGTATTTT
TRBD1	TRBV12-3/TRBV12-4	.	TRBJ2-7	CASSLTGMDRGEQYF	TGTGCCAGCAGTTTAACGGGTATGGACAGGGGCGAGCAGTACTTC
.	TRBV9	.	TRBJ2-7	CASSVGVTSYEQYF	TGTGCCAGCAGCGTAGGGGTTACCTCCTACGAGCAGTACTTC
.	TRBV4-3	.	TRBJ2-3	CANSQRAFTDTQYF	TGCGCCAACAGCCAACGGGCCTTCACAGATACGCAGTATTTT
TRBD2	TRBV5-4	.	TRBJ2-5	CASSGKTSSQETQYF	TGTGCCAGTAGCGGAAAGACTAGCAGCCAAGAGACCCAGTACTTC
TRBD2	TRBV11-1	.	TRBJ2-3	CASGPSPSGKASTQYF	TGTGCCAGCGGCCCCTCTCCTAGCGGGAAGGCATCTACGCAGTATTTT
.	TRBV11-3	.	TRBJ2-7	CANSSQWGGQYF	TGTGCCAACAGCTCCCAATGGGGTGGGCAGTACTTC
.	TRBV30	many	TRBJ2-5	CSYGLAPQETQYF	TGTTCCTATGGGCTAGCGCCCCAAGAGACCCAGTACTTC
.	TRBV4-1	.	TRBJ2-7	CPSSQELEVPPYNEQYF	TGCCCCAGCAGCCAGGAACTGGAGGTCCCTCCCTACAATGAGCAGTACTTC
TRBD1	TRBV6-6	.	TRBJ1-2	CARSFLGQANYGYTF	TGTGCCAGGAGCTTTCTTGGACAGGCTAACTATGGCTACACCTTC
.	TRBV7-8	.	TRBJ1-1	CASSLQGTETEGFF	TGTGCCAGCAGTCTCCAAGGGACGGAGACTGAAGGTTTCTTT
.	TRBV28	many	TRBJ2-7	CASSKTPTYEQYF	TGTGCCAGCAGTAAAACCCCCACCTACGAGCAGTACTTC
TRBD2	TRBV4-2	.	TRBJ2-2	CASNQDLSGELFF	TGTGCCAGCAACCAAGATTTGAGCGGGGAGCTATTTTTT
.	TRBV28	.	TRBJ2-1	CVSSRDLDYNEQFF	TGTGTCAGCAGTCGGGACTTGGACTACAATGAGCAGTTCTTC
.	TRBV21-1	.	TRBJ1-5	CVSTQMGTAYQPQHF	TGTGTCAGCACCCAAATGGGGACGGCGTATCAGCCCCAGCATTTT
.	TRBV6-1	.	TRBJ1-2	CASSEIRDGDYHYTF	TGTGCCAGCAGTGAAATAAGGGATGGGGATTATCACTACACCTTC
.	TRBV12-3/TRBV12-4	once	TRBJ2-3	CASEKGRELPNTQYF	TGTGCCAGCGAGAAGGGGCGGGAATTACCAAATACGCAGTATTTT
.	TRBV14	.	TRBJ2-1	CAYSAVTGWVNNEQFF	TGTGCCTACAGTGCCGTAACGGGATGGGTAAACAATGAGCAGTTCTTC
TRBD2	TRBV4-3	.	TRBJ2-2	CASSQAGTSLSTGELFF	TGCGCCAGCAGCCAAGCCGGGACTAGTTTATCTACCGGGGAGCTGTTTTTT
.	TRBV6-6	.	TRBJ2-7	CASNIKDEQYF	TGTGCCAGCAATATTAAAGACGAGCAGTACTTC
.	TRBV6-1	.	TRBJ2-1	CTSNEEAGGYNEQFF	TGTACCAGCAATGAAGAAGCAGGAGGATACAATGAGCAGTTCTTC
.	TRBV6-1	.	TRBJ2-6	CAGSGTGGARANVLTF	TGTGCCGGTAGCGGGACAGGTGGTGCTAGGGCCAACGTCCTGACTTTC
TRBD2	TRBV4-3	.	TRBJ2-5	CASNQAASGGTVETQYF	TGCGCCAGCAACCAAGCGGCTAGCGGGGGGACTGTTGAGACCCAGTACTTC